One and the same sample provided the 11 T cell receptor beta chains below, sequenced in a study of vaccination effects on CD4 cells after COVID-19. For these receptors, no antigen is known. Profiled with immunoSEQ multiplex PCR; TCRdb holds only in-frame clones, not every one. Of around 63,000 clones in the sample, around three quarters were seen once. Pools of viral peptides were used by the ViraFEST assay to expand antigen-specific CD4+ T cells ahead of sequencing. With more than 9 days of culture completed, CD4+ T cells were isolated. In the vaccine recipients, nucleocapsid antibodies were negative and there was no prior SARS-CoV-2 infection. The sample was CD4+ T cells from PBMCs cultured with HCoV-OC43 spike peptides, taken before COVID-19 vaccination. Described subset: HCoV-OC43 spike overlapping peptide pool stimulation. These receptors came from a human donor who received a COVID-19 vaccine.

DNA of the CDR3: TGTGCCTGGAGTGTTTCGGCCAACTACGAGCAGTACGTC. Amino acid sequence: CAWSVSANYEQYV. The genes are TRBV30 and TRBJ2-7; D call uncertain. The germline V gene encodes CDR1 GTSNPN and CDR2 SVGIG (reference sequence). The CDR3 extends over 13 amino acids. Trimming removed 0 bases at V and 3 bases at J, with 9 bases between.

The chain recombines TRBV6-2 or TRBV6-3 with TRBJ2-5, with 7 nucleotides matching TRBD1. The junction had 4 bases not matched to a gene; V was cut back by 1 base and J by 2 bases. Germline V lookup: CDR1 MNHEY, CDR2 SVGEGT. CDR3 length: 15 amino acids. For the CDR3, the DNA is TGTGCCAGCAGTTACTGGGGACAGACTCAAGAGACCCAGTACTTC. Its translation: CASSYWGQTQETQYF.

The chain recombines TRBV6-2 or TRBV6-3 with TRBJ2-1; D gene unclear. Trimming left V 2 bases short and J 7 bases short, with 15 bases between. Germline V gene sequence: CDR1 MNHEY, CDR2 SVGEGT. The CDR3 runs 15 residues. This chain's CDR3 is CASSYIQKVFNEQFF. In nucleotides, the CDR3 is TGTGCCAGCAGTTACATACAGAAGGTATTTAATGAGCAGTTCTTC.

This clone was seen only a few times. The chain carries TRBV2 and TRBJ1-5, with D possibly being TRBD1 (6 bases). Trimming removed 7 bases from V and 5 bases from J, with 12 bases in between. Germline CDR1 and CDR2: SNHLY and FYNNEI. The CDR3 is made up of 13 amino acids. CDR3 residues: CASTQPGDQPQHF. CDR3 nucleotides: TGTGCCAGCACCCAGCCAGGGGATCAGCCCCAGCATTTT.

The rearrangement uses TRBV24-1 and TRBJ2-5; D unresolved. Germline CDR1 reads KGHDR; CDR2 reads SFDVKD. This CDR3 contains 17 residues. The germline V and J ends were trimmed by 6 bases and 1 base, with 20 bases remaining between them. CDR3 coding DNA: TGTGCCACCAGTAGGAAGGCGGCAGGTTTACCCCAAGAGACCCAGTACTTC. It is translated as CATSRKAAGLPQETQYF.

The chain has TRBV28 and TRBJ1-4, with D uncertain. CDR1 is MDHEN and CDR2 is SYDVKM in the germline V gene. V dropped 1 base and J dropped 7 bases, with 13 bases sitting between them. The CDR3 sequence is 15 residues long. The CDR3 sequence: CASSLLGSGLEKLFF. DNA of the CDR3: TGTGCCAGCAGTTTATTAGGGAGCGGTCTTGAAAAACTGTTTTTT.

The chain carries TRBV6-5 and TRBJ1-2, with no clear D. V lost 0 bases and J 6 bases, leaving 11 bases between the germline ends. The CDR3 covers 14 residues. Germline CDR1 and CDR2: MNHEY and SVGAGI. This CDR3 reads CASSYSGILDGYTF. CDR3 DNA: TGTGCCAGCAGTTACTCGGGCATATTAGATGGCTACACCTTC.

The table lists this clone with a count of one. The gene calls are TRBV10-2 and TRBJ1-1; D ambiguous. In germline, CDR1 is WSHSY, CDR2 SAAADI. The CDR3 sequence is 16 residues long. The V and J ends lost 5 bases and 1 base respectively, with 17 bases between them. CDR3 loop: CASSLQGLTANTEAFF. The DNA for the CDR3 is TGCGCCAGCAGTCTCCAAGGCCTAACAGCGAACACTGAAGCTTTCTTT.

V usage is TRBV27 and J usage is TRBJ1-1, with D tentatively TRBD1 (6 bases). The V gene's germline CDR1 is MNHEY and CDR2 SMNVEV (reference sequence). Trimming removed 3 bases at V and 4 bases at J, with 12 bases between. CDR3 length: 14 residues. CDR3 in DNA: TGTGCCAGCAGTTTTTTGGGGGCCGGCACTGAAGCTTTCTTT. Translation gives CASSFLGAGTEAFF.

DNA of the CDR3: TGTGCCATCAGTGAAGGGGTCCCCTACGAGCAGTACGTC. Translating it yields CAISEGVPYEQYV. The chain is built from TRBV10-3 and TRBJ2-7; D perhaps matches TRBD1 (5 bases). Looked up from germline, CDR1 is ENHRY and CDR2 is SYGVKD. Trimming shortened V by 3 bases and J by 2 bases, and 8 bases separated the two germline ends. The CDR3 contains 13 residues.

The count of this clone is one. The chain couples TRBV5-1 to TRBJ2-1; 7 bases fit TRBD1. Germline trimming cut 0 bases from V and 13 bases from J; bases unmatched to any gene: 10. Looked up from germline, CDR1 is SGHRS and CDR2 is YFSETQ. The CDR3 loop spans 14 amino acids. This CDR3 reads CASSLGVVGGNQFF. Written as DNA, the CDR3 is TGCGCCAGCAGCTTGGGAGTCGTAGGGGGCAATCAGTTCTTC.